The next 9 T cell receptor beta chains were all read from a single sample in a study of blood T cell repertoires in COVID-19. Here immunoSEQ multiplex PCR was the method, and the copy in TCRdb shows in-frame clones only, minus some. The sample has just over 250,000 clones; around 92% are singletons. Sequenced sample: peripheral blood. The receptors shown here come from a person aged 18-35 years with COVID-19, enrolled during active disease.

V and J are TRBV10-3 and TRBJ2-3; 10 nucleotides line up with TRBD2. CDR3 length: 14 amino acids. The J segment lost 3 bases and the V segment lost 7 bases, leaving 4 bases of the junction unmatched. Per germline, CDR1 ENHRY and CDR2 SYGVKD. The CDR3 reads CAITPSGRTDTQYF. DNA of the CDR3: TGTGCCATCACTCCTAGCGGGAGAACAGATACGCAGTATTTT.

This chain joins TRBV7-2 and TRBJ1-4; the D is unclear. Germline V CDR1 and CDR2: SGHTA, FQGNSA. There are 15 residues in the CDR3. The V gene lost 5 bases and the J gene lost 4 bases, with 14 bases spanning the gap. This CDR3 reads CASSPQGGRNEKLFF. CDR3 DNA sequence: TGTGCCAGCAGCCCCCAAGGCGGGCGTAATGAAAAACTGTTTTTT.

The chain has TRBV11-2 and TRBJ1-5; 9 nucleotides agree with TRBD1. V trimming: 5 bases; J trimming: 7 bases; junction bases outside the gene matches: 9. The CDR3 has 15 residues. CDR1 SGHAT and CDR2 FQNNGV come from the germline V gene. The CDR3 protein is CASSRGQGGDQPQHF. For the CDR3, the DNA is TGTGCCAGCAGCAGGGGACAGGGAGGAGACCAGCCCCAGCATTTT. Full variable domain (outside the CDR3, taken from reference TRBV11-2 and TRBJ1-5): EAGVAQSPRYKIIEKRQSVAFWCNPISGHATLYWYQQILGQGPKLLIQFQNNGVVDDSQLPKDRFSAERLKGVDSTLKIQPAKLEDSAVYLCASSRGQGGDQPQHFGDGTRLSIL.

The J gene is TRBJ2-5, the V gene TRBV4-1, with 8 nucleotides matching TRBD2. V trimming: 4 bases; J trimming: 5 bases; junction bases outside the gene matches: 6. The CDR3 loop spans 14 amino acids. From germline, CDR1 is MGHRA and CDR2 YSYEKL. In DNA form, the CDR3 reads TGCGCCAGCAGCCCGGCGGGAGGTGGGGAGACCCAGTACTTC. Translation gives CASSPAGGGETQYF.

CDR3 coding DNA: TGTGCCACCAGTGATTCACAGCGGGCGGACGAGCAGTTCTTC. Its protein product is CATSDSQRADEQFF. V and J are TRBV24-1 and TRBJ2-1; possibly TRBD2 for D (6 bases). The CDR3 is made up of 14 amino acids. Germline CDR1 and CDR2: KGHDR and SFDVKD. Trimming pared 2 bases from V and 10 bases from J, leaving 14 bases between.

This sequence joins TRBV27 and TRBJ2-2; D call uncertain. The V end was cut by 2 bases, the J end by 4 bases, with 8 bases between. CDR3 length equals 14 residues. Germline loops: CDR1 MNHEY, CDR2 SMNVEV (reference sequence). CDR3 sequence: CASSLAVLTGELFF. CDR3 bases: TGTGCCAGCAGTTTAGCGGTTCTCACCGGGGAGCTGTTTTTT.

V usage is TRBV7-2 and J usage is TRBJ2-5, with a weak D call TRBD2 (6 bases). Trimming cost V 7 bases and J 2 bases, with 14 bases left between them. Germline values: CDR1 SGHTA, CDR2 FQGNSA. This CDR3 has 14 amino acids. CDR3 residues: CASTISGTQETQYF. In DNA form, the CDR3 reads TGTGCCAGCACTATATCCGGGACTCAAGAGACCCAGTACTTC.

V gene TRBV28 combines with J gene TRBJ1-2; D ambiguous. Looked up from germline, CDR1 is MDHEN and CDR2 is SYDVKM. CDR3 length: 16 amino acids. With 4 bases removed from V and 4 bases from J, the gap between germline ends came to 19 bases. This CDR3 reads CASSSVAGESGYGYTF. In DNA, the CDR3 is TGTGCCAGCAGTTCCGTGGCTGGGGAGAGTGGCTATGGCTACACCTTC.

This clone was recorded only once. This chain links TRBV30 with TRBJ1-5, with TRBD1 matching over 11 bases. This CDR3 has 14 amino acids. The junction had 5 bases not matched to a gene; V was cut back by 3 bases and J by 7 bases. From germline, CDR1 is GTSNPN and CDR2 SVGIG (reference sequence). CDR3 sequence (DNA): TGTGCCTGGAGAGAGGGACAGGGGGGACAGCCCCAGCATTTT. Amino acid sequence: CAWREGQGGQPQHF.